A selection of T cell receptor beta chains follows, all from one sample in a study of PD-1 blockade in classical Hodgkin lymphoma. Clones were sequenced by immunoSEQ multiplex PCR, and TCRdb holds only the in-frame ones, with some missing. The sample shows about 20,000 clones, about 80% of them seen only once. The sample here was peripheral blood mononuclear cells (PBMCs), taken before the fourth cycle of nivolumab. All receptors come from a human donor with classical Hodgkin lymphoma. CDR3s include the opening cysteine and the closing phenylalanine or tryptophan. Each record gives: V gene, J gene, D gene, CDR3 length, clone size, CDR3 DNA, CDR3 protein. D genes are given only for firm matches. Size is stated for part of the rows, as once, few or many counts, or as a class when the clone is expanded.

V: TRBV7-6
J: TRBJ1-5
D: .
length: 13
size: .
DNA: TGTGCCAGCAGCTTAAGCGAGAATCAGCCCCAGCATTTT
CDR3: CASSLSENQPQHF

V: TRBV4-3
J: TRBJ2-5
D: TRBD1
length: 16
size: .
DNA: TGCGCCAGCAGCCACAGAGACAGGGCCCCGCAAGAGACCCAGTACTTC
CDR3: CASSHRDRAPQETQYF

V: TRBV7-3
J: TRBJ1-2
D: .
length: 13
size: .
DNA: TGTGCCAGCAGCTTAGACAGTCGGGCTGGCTACACCTTC
CDR3: CASSLDSRAGYTF

V: TRBV7-7
J: TRBJ2-2
D: .
length: 16
size: .
DNA: TGTGCCAGCAGCCCCTGGGACGGCCCAGACACCGGGGAGCTGTTTTTT
CDR3: CASSPWDGPDTGELFF

V: TRBV2
J: TRBJ1-1
D: .
length: 12
size: .
DNA: TGTGCCAACTCGAAAATGGACAGTGAAGCTTTCTTT
CDR3: CANSKMDSEAFF

V: TRBV5-1
J: TRBJ2-3
D: TRBD2
length: 17
size: .
DNA: TGCGCCAGCAGCTCGGGAGTAGCGGGACGACTCACAGATGCGCAGTATTTT
CDR3: CASSSGVAGRLTDAQYF

V: TRBV6-6
J: TRBJ2-7
D: .
length: 13
size: .
DNA: TGTGCCAGCAGTTTCACAGGGTCCGACGAGCAGTACTTC
CDR3: CASSFTGSDEQYF

V: TRBV15
J: TRBJ1-2
D: .
length: 16
size: .
DNA: TGTGCCACCAGCCTCGGGGCGGGTTTTGTTATCGATGGCTACACCTTC
CDR3: CATSLGAGFVIDGYTF

V: TRBV7-6
J: TRBJ1-1
D: .
length: 14
size: .
DNA: TGTGCCAGCAGTAAAACAGCCTCGGACACTGAAGCTTTCTTT
CDR3: CASSKTASDTEAFF

V: TRBV2
J: TRBJ2-5
D: .
length: 14
size: .
DNA: TGTGCCAGCACCGAGAGCAGGACACAAGAGACCCAGTACTTC
CDR3: CASTESRTQETQYF

V: TRBV20-1
J: TRBJ1-2
D: .
length: 11
size: once
DNA: TGCAGTGCTAGAGATGCCAGGGGCTACACCTTC
CDR3: CSARDARGYTF

V: TRBV5-1
J: TRBJ1-1
D: .
length: 15
size: .
DNA: TGCGCCAGCAGCTTCAGCCCCGGACAGAACACTGAAGCTTTCTTT
CDR3: CASSFSPGQNTEAFF

V: TRBV5-1
J: TRBJ2-3
D: .
length: 13
size: .
DNA: TGCGCCAGCAGCTTGGGACTCACAGATACGCAGTATTTT
CDR3: CASSLGLTDTQYF

V: TRBV27
J: TRBJ2-2
D: .
length: 14
size: once
DNA: TGTGCCAGCAGTTTATCGCTTAACACCGGGGAGCTGTTTTTT
CDR3: CASSLSLNTGELFF

V: TRBV27
J: TRBJ1-2
D: TRBD1
length: 14
size: .
DNA: TGTGCCAGCAGTTCCAAAAACAGGGGACATGGCTACACCTTC
CDR3: CASSSKNRGHGYTF

V: TRBV4-2
J: TRBJ2-2
D: .
length: 15
size: .
DNA: TGTGCCAGCAGTGCCCGGACCGATACCACCGGGGAGCTGTTTTTT
CDR3: CASSARTDTTGELFF

V: TRBV27
J: TRBJ2-5
D: .
length: 11
size: .
DNA: TGTGCCAGCGGTCTCAAAGAGACCCAGTACTTC
CDR3: CASGLKETQYF

V: TRBV7-3
J: TRBJ2-1
D: .
length: 15
size: .
DNA: TGTGCCAGCAGTCCCCCCGCGATAGTCGCCAATGAGCAGTTCTTC
CDR3: CASSPPAIVANEQFF

V: TRBV12-2
J: TRBJ2-7
D: .
length: 14
size: once
DNA: TGTGCAAGTCGCTTAAGAGGGGGATCCTACGAGCAGTACTTC
CDR3: CASRLRGGSYEQYF

V: TRBV27
J: TRBJ2-5
D: .
length: 11
size: .
DNA: TGTGCCAGCGGAGTGAAAGAGACCCAGTACTTC
CDR3: CASGVKETQYF

V: TRBV7-2
J: TRBJ2-7
D: .
length: 14
size: .
DNA: TGTGCCAGCAGCCAAGGGCCCGATAGTCACGAGCAGTACTTC
CDR3: CASSQGPDSHEQYF

V: TRBV5-6
J: TRBJ1-4
D: .
length: 12
size: once
DNA: TGTGCCAGCAGCTTGACCGGGACCAGGCTGTTTTTT
CDR3: CASSLTGTRLFF

V: TRBV6-5
J: TRBJ2-3
D: TRBD2
length: 15
size: .
DNA: TGTGCCAGCAGGGAACTAGCGGAGGGGACAGATACGCAGTATTTT
CDR3: CASRELAEGTDTQYF

V: TRBV20-1
J: TRBJ2-5
D: .
length: 11
size: .
DNA: TGCAGTGCTAGAGATTCGGAGACCCAGTACTTC
CDR3: CSARDSETQYF

V: TRBV5-1
J: TRBJ2-5
D: .
length: 12
size: .
DNA: TGCGCCAGCAGCTTGGGGCAAGAGACCCAGTACTTC
CDR3: CASSLGQETQYF

V: TRBV6-1
J: TRBJ1-1
D: TRBD1
length: 14
size: .
DNA: TGTGCCAGCAGCCGGACAGGGGGGAACACTGAAGCTTTCTTT
CDR3: CASSRTGGNTEAFF

V: TRBV7-2
J: TRBJ1-5
D: .
length: 17
size: .
DNA: TGTGCCAGCAGCCCTGCCCCGGGGGCCCATAGCAATCAGCCCCAGCATTTT
CDR3: CASSPAPGAHSNQPQHF

V: TRBV7-6
J: TRBJ2-2
D: TRBD2
length: 18
size: .
DNA: TGTGCCAGCAGCTTACTGCTAGCGGGAGTTAGGAACACCGGGGAGCTGTTTTTT
CDR3: CASSLLLAGVRNTGELFF

V: TRBV6-6
J: TRBJ1-1
D: .
length: 16
size: .
DNA: TGTGCCAGCAGTTACGAATCAGGGCTCATGAACACTGAAGCTTTCTTT
CDR3: CASSYESGLMNTEAFF

V: TRBV28
J: TRBJ2-7
D: TRBD2
length: 14
size: .
DNA: TGTGCCAGCAGCTCTATAGCGGGTTTATACGAGCAGTACTTC
CDR3: CASSSIAGLYEQYF

V: TRBV7-2
J: TRBJ2-7
D: TRBD1
length: 13
size: .
DNA: TGTGCCAGCAGCTTAGATCAGGGGGACGAGCAGTACTTC
CDR3: CASSLDQGDEQYF

V: TRBV19
J: TRBJ1-5
D: TRBD1
length: 16
size: .
DNA: TGTGCCAGTAGAACCCGACAGGGGGCTTTCAATCAGCCCCAGCATTTT
CDR3: CASRTRQGAFNQPQHF

V: TRBV10-2
J: TRBJ2-5
D: .
length: 11
size: .
DNA: TGCGCCATCAAGCGTCAAGAGACCCAGTACTTC
CDR3: CAIKRQETQYF

V: TRBV5-1
J: TRBJ1-2
D: TRBD1
length: 16
size: .
DNA: TGCGCCAGCAGCTGGGGACAGGGAATTGTTAACTATGGCTACACCTTC
CDR3: CASSWGQGIVNYGYTF

V: TRBV30
J: TRBJ1-2
D: TRBD1
length: 15
size: few
DNA: TGTGCCTGGAGTGCCCTGGGACAGGGAAACTATGGCTACACCTTC
CDR3: CAWSALGQGNYGYTF

V: TRBV6-7
J: TRBJ1-1
D: .
length: 12
size: .
DNA: TGTGCCACCCCGGGAAGTTACACTGAAGCTTTCTTT
CDR3: CATPGSYTEAFF

V: TRBV9
J: TRBJ2-6
D: .
length: 18
size: .
DNA: TGTGCCAGCAGCGCCTCCAGACAGGGAGGAAGTGGGGCCAACGTCCTGACTTTC
CDR3: CASSASRQGGSGANVLTF

V: TRBV5-1
J: TRBJ2-2
D: .
length: 12
size: .
DNA: TGCGCCAGCAGCTTAAAAGGCGGGGAGCTGTTTTTT
CDR3: CASSLKGGELFF

V: TRBV27
J: TRBJ2-1
D: TRBD2
length: 17
size: .
DNA: TGTGCCAGCAGTTTATCCATGGGGGGGGTTAATGTGGGTGAGCAGTTCTTC
CDR3: CASSLSMGGVNVGEQFF

V: TRBV9
J: TRBJ2-2
D: .
length: 14
size: .
DNA: TGTGCCAGCGGGCGCGGCCGGGTCACCGGGGAGCTGTTTTTT
CDR3: CASGRGRVTGELFF

V: TRBV7-2
J: TRBJ2-7
D: TRBD2
length: 16
size: .
DNA: TGTGCCAGCAGCCAAAGGCCTAGCGGGTTTGGATACGAGCAGTACTTC
CDR3: CASSQRPSGFGYEQYF

V: TRBV7-9
J: TRBJ2-7
D: TRBD1
length: 15
size: .
DNA: TGTGCCAGCAGCTTACCCAGGGGGCAGTCCTACGAGCAGTACTTC
CDR3: CASSLPRGQSYEQYF

V: TRBV27
J: TRBJ2-1
D: .
length: 16
size: few
DNA: TGTGCCACCAGGATCAGGGGGGTCGGGAGGCTGGATGAGCAGTTCTTC
CDR3: CATRIRGVGRLDEQFF

V: TRBV27
J: TRBJ2-5
D: TRBD2
length: 18
size: .
DNA: TGTGCCAGCAGTCCGCAAACCGGGACTAGAGATATCCAAGAGACCCAGTACTTC
CDR3: CASSPQTGTRDIQETQYF

V: TRBV19
J: TRBJ2-3
D: .
length: 14
size: .
DNA: TGTGCCAGTAGTATACAGTTACGGCCAGATACGCAGTATTTT
CDR3: CASSIQLRPDTQYF